The 13 T cell receptor beta chains below come from one sample, sequenced in a study of CD8 T cells in ankylosing spondylitis. One entry per CDR3 protein, called by TCRdb with MiXCR from the 5' RACE reads. The sample holds some 300,000 distinct CDR3 sequences, around 21% seen once. Sequenced material: blood, either unsorted or a sorted T cell fraction (not recorded which). The receptors were gathered from a female donor with ankylosing spondylitis or in good health (not recorded which).

The chain recombines TRBV5-1 with TRBJ2-1; no definite D call. This CDR3 region has 14 residues. From germline, CDR1 is SGHRS and CDR2 YFSETQ. V was trimmed by 0 bases and J by 2 bases, leaving 6 bases between them. CDR3 sequence (DNA): TGCGCCAGCAGCTTGGTAGGCGCCTACAATGAGCAGTTCTTC. It encodes CASSLVGAYNEQFF.

V and J are TRBV20-1 and TRBJ2-5, with D tentatively TRBD1 or TRBD2 (6 bases each). The CDR3 sequence is 15 residues long. V lost 6 bases, J lost 0 bases, and 17 bases lay in between. Germline loops: CDR1 DFQATT, CDR2 SNEGSKA (reference sequence). This chain's CDR3 is CSAVAEEGDQETQYF. The CDR3 DNA reads TGCAGTGCCGTAGCGGAAGAGGGGGACCAAGAGACCCAGTACTTC.

This clonotype was recorded many times. The chain's CDR3 is CATSDSPGTSGISTDTQYF. The CDR3 DNA sequence: TGTGCCACCAGTGATTCCCCCGGGACTAGCGGGATAAGCACAGATACGCAGTATTTT. The J gene is TRBJ2-3, the V gene TRBV24-1, with TRBD2 matching 13 bases. CDR1 KGHDR and CDR2 SFDVKD come from the germline V gene. The CDR3 sequence is 19 residues long. With 2 bases clipped from V and 0 bases from J, the junction kept 7 bases outside the gene matches.

V gene TRBV20-1 combines with J gene TRBJ2-7; perhaps TRBD2 as D (6 bases). The CDR3 loop spans 13 amino acids. The ends were cut back, 6 bases at V and 3 bases at J, with 15 bases in the middle. Germline V gene data show CDR1 as DFQATT and CDR2 as SNEGSKA (reference sequence). In nucleotides, the CDR3 is TGCAGTGCCGTACCCGGCGGGAACTACGAGCAGTACTTC. This gives the protein CSAVPGGNYEQYF.

This clonotype was observed many times. The V gene is TRBV12-3 or TRBV12-4, the J gene TRBJ2-1, with no clear D. The CDR3 has 12 amino acids. Deletions cut 3 bases from V and 10 bases from J, with 10 bases between. CDR3 sequence (DNA): TGTGCCAGCAGTTTTGGGTACTACGAGCAGTTCTTC. This sequence encodes CASSFGYYEQFF.

This clonotype was counted only a few times. This chain links TRBV20-1 with TRBJ1-2, with D maybe TRBD1 (5 bases). CDR3 length: 13 amino acids. CDR1 is DFQATT, CDR2 SNEGSKA, per germline (reference sequence). V was clipped by 3 bases and J by 6 bases, with 14 bases between them. The CDR3 nucleotides are TGCAGTGCTAGGGTGGGACCATGGGATGGCTACACCTTC. Protein product: CSARVGPWDGYTF.

This sequence joins TRBV20-1 and TRBJ1-2; D is unresolved. The V gene lost 6 bases and the J gene lost 4 bases, with 21 bases spanning the gap. The CDR3 sequence is 15 residues long. The germline CDR1 and CDR2 sequences are DFQATT and SNEGSKA (reference sequence). CDR3 in amino acids: CSALKAGNRIYGYTF. In DNA, the CDR3 is TGCAGTGCCCTGAAGGCGGGGAACCGGATCTATGGCTACACCTTC.

The chain carries TRBV6-1 and TRBJ2-1; 9 nucleotides match TRBD1. The ends lost 5 bases at V and 0 bases at J; junction bases unmatched: 11. The CDR3 is 18 residues long. Germline-derived CDR1 and CDR2 are MNHNS and SASEGT. Here the CDR3 DNA reads TGTGCCAGCAGTCGAACCCCCATGACAGGGGGCTCCTACAATGAGCAGTTCTTC. The encoded protein is CASSRTPMTGGSYNEQFF.

The rearrangement links TRBV18 to TRBJ2-5; no clear D gene. The CDR3 is made up of 14 amino acids. V was cut by 0 bases and J by 5 bases, with 10 bases left in between. The germline CDR1 and CDR2 sequences are KGHSH and LQKENI. In DNA, the CDR3 is TGTGCCAGCTCACCACCATACGGTGGGGAGACCCAGTACTTC. Its protein product is CASSPPYGGETQYF.

This clonotype was observed at least ten times. This chain uses TRBV20-1 with TRBJ2-5; 11 bases are a match to TRBD2. Germline V gene sequence: CDR1 DFQATT, CDR2 SNEGSKA (reference sequence). The J segment lost 0 bases and the V segment lost 0 bases, leaving 6 bases of the junction unmatched. The CDR3 is made up of 17 amino acids. The CDR3 here is CSARDGGLAVYQETQYF. CDR3 DNA sequence: TGCAGTGCTAGAGATGGGGGACTAGCGGTGTACCAAGAGACCCAGTACTTC.

A few counts support this clonotype. As DNA, the CDR3 is TGTGCCACCAGCACAGGGCCGAGAGTTAATTCACCCCTCCACTTT. As protein: CATSTGPRVNSPLHF. The V call is TRBV15, the J call TRBJ1-6; D may be TRBD1 (5 bases). Germline V gene data show CDR1 as LNHNV and CDR2 as YYDKDF (reference sequence). Trimming removed 4 bases at V and 6 bases at J, with 13 bases between. The CDR3 is 15 amino acids.

This clonotype was detected only a few times. The chain is built from TRBV20-1 and TRBJ2-3; 9 bases match TRBD2. In germline, CDR1 is DFQATT, CDR2 SNEGSKA (reference sequence). J gave up 9 bases and V 0 bases, and 10 bases lay outside the gene matches. The CDR3 has 15 residues. The CDR3 DNA is TGCAGTGCTAGAGATGGGAGACCGGGACTAGCAACGCAGTATTTT. Amino acids: CSARDGRPGLATQYF.

This chain links TRBV7-9 with TRBJ2-2; a possible D gene is TRBD1 (5 bases). V was cut by 5 bases and J by 4 bases, with 8 bases left in between. CDR1 and CDR2 from the germline V gene are SEHNR and FQNEAQ (reference sequence). This CDR3 has 13 amino acids. The CDR3 DNA is TGTGCCAGCAGCGACAGCGTCACCGGGGAGCTGTTTTTT. It codes for CASSDSVTGELFF.